The 22 T cell receptor beta chains given below trace back to one sample, sequenced in a study of T cells in Graves' hyperthyroidism and ophthalmopathy. Amplified TCR beta CDR3 regions came from RNA transcripts. The TCR CDR3 first-round RT-PCR relied on the HTBI primer set. TCRdb used MiXCR to reprocess the multiplex PCR reads, holding one entry per CDR3 protein. The repertoire holds 350,000 or so distinct CDR3 sequences, roughly 18% seen once, with about a sixth in the top ten. Specimen: blood. All receptors come from a woman between 35 and 50 years old with Graves' ophthalmopathy.

This clonotype has a count of ten or more. The chain combines TRBV6-5 with TRBJ1-1, with a tentative D call TRBD1 (5 bases). V was cut by 1 base and J by 4 bases, with 13 bases left in between. CDR1 is MNHEY, CDR2 SVGAGI, per germline. This CDR3 contains 15 residues. CDR3 DNA sequence: TGTGCCAGCAGTTACTACGGGACTAGCGGCACTGAAGCTTTCTTT. Encoded protein: CASSYYGTSGTEAFF.

A few counts support this clonotype. This chain links TRBV28 with TRBJ2-5; D assignment may be TRBD1 or TRBD2 (6 bases each). V dropped 5 bases and J dropped 1 base, with 17 bases sitting between them. The CDR3 is 16 amino acids. Germline V gene sequence: CDR1 MDHEN, CDR2 SYDVKM. The CDR3 DNA sequence: TGTGCCAGCAGTGACAGGCGAGCGGGCACCCAAGAGACCCAGTACTTC. Translating gives CASSDRRAGTQETQYF.

This clonotype occurred many times. The rearrangement uses TRBV27 and TRBJ2-7; unclear D gene. Trimming removed 3 bases at V and 3 bases at J, with 12 bases between. CDR3 length equals 14 residues. The germline gives CDR1 MNHEY, CDR2 SMNVEV (reference sequence). This CDR3 is CASSFSPGSYEQYF. Here the CDR3 DNA reads TGTGCCAGCAGTTTCAGCCCGGGCAGCTACGAGCAGTACTTC.

The chain employs TRBV6-1 and TRBJ2-4; 10 bases are a match to TRBD2. The CDR3 consists of 18 residues. V lost 8 bases, J lost 2 bases, and 15 bases stayed unmatched. The germline gives CDR1 MNHNS, CDR2 SASEGT. CDR3 nucleotide sequence: TGTGCCAGCTTGAGGCTAGCGGGAGCGGACGGAACCAAAAACATTCAGTACTTC. Protein: CASLRLAGADGTKNIQYF.

This clonotype was detected many times. The rearrangement joins TRBV19 to TRBJ1-1; 9 positions agree with TRBD1. Germline V gives CDR1 LNHDA, CDR2 SQIVND (reference sequence). The CDR3 extends over 15 amino acids. Trimming cost V 3 bases and J 2 bases; bases outside gene matches: 4. CDR3 residues: CASSIHTGGNTEAFF. The DNA for the CDR3 is TGTGCCAGTAGTATCCACACAGGGGGCAACACTGAAGCTTTCTTT.

This clonotype was picked up many times. DNA of the CDR3: TGTGCCAGCAACCTTGGGGAGGCCTACGAGCAGTACTTC. It codes for CASNLGEAYEQYF. The genes are TRBV28 and TRBJ2-7; TRBD2 might be the D (6 bases). The germline gives CDR1 MDHEN, CDR2 SYDVKM. The CDR3 length is 13 residues. The V gene lost 7 bases and the J gene lost 2 bases, with 12 bases spanning the gap. Using reference TRBV28 and TRBJ2-7 for the parts outside the CDR3, the full variable domain is DVKVTQSSRYLVKRTGEKVFLECVQDMDHENMFWYRQDPGLGLRLIYFSYDVKMKEKGDIPEGYSVSREKKERFSLILESASTNQTSMYLCASNLGEAYEQYFGPGTRLTVT.

The V call is TRBV20-1, the J call TRBJ2-5; 12 positions agree with TRBD2. The germline V gene encodes CDR1 DFQATT and CDR2 SNEGSKA (reference sequence). This CDR3 is built from 14 residues. With 6 bases clipped from V and 4 bases from J, the junction kept 6 bases outside the gene matches. The CDR3 is CSAPTSGRTETQYF. The CDR3 region has the DNA TGCAGTGCACCGACTAGCGGGAGAACAGAGACCCAGTACTTC.

The table lists this clonotype with many counts. The chain links TRBV15 to TRBJ2-5; no reliable D call. Germline V gives CDR1 LNHNV, CDR2 YYDKDF (reference sequence). This CDR3 comprises 16 residues. The V and J ends lost 4 bases and 0 bases respectively, with 15 bases between them. The CDR3 here is CATSMSRTVYQETQYF. DNA for the CDR3: TGTGCCACCAGCATGTCTCGGACGGTGTACCAAGAGACCCAGTACTTC.

This clonotype was observed many times. The chain has TRBV25-1 and TRBJ1-1, with D perhaps matching TRBD1 (5 bases). CDR3 size: 14 residues. From germline, CDR1 is MGHDK and CDR2 SYGVNS. Trimming shortened V by 4 bases and J by 5 bases, and 14 bases separated the two germline ends. The CDR3 here is CASSAPQGRTEAFF. CDR3 sequence (DNA): TGTGCCAGCAGTGCACCTCAGGGTAGGACTGAAGCTTTCTTT. Full variable domain (outside the CDR3, taken from reference TRBV25-1 and TRBJ1-1): EADIYQTPRYLVIGTGKKITLECSQTMGHDKMYWYQQDPGMELHLIHYSYGVNSTEKGDLSSESTVSRIRTEHFPLTLESARPSHTSQYLCASSAPQGRTEAFFGQGTRLTVV.

At least ten counts were recorded for this clonotype. The chain couples TRBV12-3 or TRBV12-4 to TRBJ2-7; D may match TRBD1 or TRBD2 (5 bases each). The CDR3 consists of 14 residues. V lost 3 bases and J lost 1, with 10 bases in between. For the CDR3, the DNA is TGTGCCAGCAGTTTTCTCTGGGGGTCCTACGAGCAGTACTTC. Protein product: CASSFLWGSYEQYF.

J is TRBJ2-7 and V is TRBV30; weak D call: TRBD1 (6 bases). V lost 2 bases and J lost 4, with 21 bases in between. From germline, CDR1 is GTSNPN and CDR2 SVGIG (reference sequence). The CDR3 length is 16 residues. The CDR3 protein is CAWSTTRQAFPYEQYF. Here the CDR3 DNA reads TGTGCCTGGAGTACTACCCGACAGGCCTTTCCTTACGAGCAGTACTTC.

In this sample, this clonotype turned up many times. The chain links TRBV30 to TRBJ1-2, with 7 nucleotides matching TRBD1. This CDR3 region has 17 residues. V lost 3 bases, J lost 4 bases, and 17 bases stayed unmatched. Germline loops: CDR1 GTSNPN, CDR2 SVGIG (reference sequence). CDR3 amino acids: CAWSAPRDSSRSYGYTF. CDR3 nucleotides: TGTGCCTGGAGCGCCCCCCGGGACAGCTCGAGGTCCTATGGCTACACCTTC. Looking up the rest from reference TRBV30 and TRBJ1-2 gives the full variable domain: SQTIHQWPATLVQPVGSPLSLECTVEGTSNPNLYWYRQAAGRGLQLLFYSVGIGQISSEVPQNLSASRPQDRQFILSSKKLLLSDSGFYLCAWSAPRDSSRSYGYTFGSGTRLTVV.

This clonotype appeared many times. The gene calls are TRBV7-8 and TRBJ2-2, with no clear D. The CDR3 is made up of 15 amino acids. Germline V gene lookup returns CDR1 SGHVS and CDR2 FQNEAQ. Trimming stripped 4 bases from V and 5 bases from J, with 14 bases between. This chain's CDR3 is CASSSIVGKTGELFF. The CDR3 nucleotides are TGTGCCAGCAGCTCCATTGTGGGGAAAACCGGGGAGCTGTTTTTT.

This clonotype came up a few times. This chain links TRBV2 with TRBJ2-4; 13 positions match TRBD2. In germline, CDR1 is SNHLY, CDR2 FYNNEI. The junction had 20 bases not matched to a gene; V was cut back by 5 bases and J by 7 bases. CDR3 length: 20 amino acids. CDR3 in amino acids: CASSQIGLAGVRRGGNIQYF. CDR3 nucleotide sequence: TGTGCCAGCAGTCAAATAGGACTAGCGGGAGTTCGTCGGGGAGGGAACATTCAGTACTTC. Supplemented by reference TRBV2 and TRBJ2-4, the full variable domain reads EPEVTQTPSHQVTQMGQEVILRCVPISNHLYFYWYRQILGQKVEFLVSFYNNEISEKSEIFDDQFSVERPDGSNFTLKIRSTKLEDSAMYFCASSQIGLAGVRRGGNIQYFGAGTRLSVL.

In its sample, this clonotype was seen many times. The rearrangement links TRBV6-5 to TRBJ1-2; D is uncertain. The germline CDR1 and CDR2 sequences are MNHEY and SVGAGI. CDR3 length equals 15 residues. The V end lost 2 bases, the J end lost 4 bases, and 14 bases lay between the germline ends. The CDR3 DNA sequence: TGTGCCAGCAGTTACCCCTCCGGGGTGAGCTATGGCTACACCTTC. Translated: CASSYPSGVSYGYTF.

This clonotype was found a few times. The chain recombines TRBV12-3 or TRBV12-4 with TRBJ1-2, with TRBD1 matching over 7 bases. CDR3 length: 13 residues. V gave up 5 bases and J gave up 6 bases; unmatched junction bases: 6. This chain's CDR3 is CASSLGTANGYTF. Here the CDR3 DNA reads TGTGCCAGCAGTCTCGGGACAGCGAATGGCTACACCTTC.

This clonotype has a count of ten or more. The chain employs TRBV10-3 and TRBJ2-6; D not resolved. The germline V gene encodes CDR1 ENHRY and CDR2 SYGVKD. The V and J ends lost 2 bases and 0 bases respectively, with 14 bases between them. The CDR3 spans 18 residues. The CDR3 bases are TGTGCCATCAGTGAGGTGGGTGTCCTAACCTCTGGGGCCAACGTCCTGACTTTC. Its protein is CAISEVGVLTSGANVLTF.

This clonotype was counted many times. This chain connects TRBV10-1 to TRBJ2-7; D is perhaps TRBD1 (6 bases). CDR3 length equals 15 residues. V lost 3 bases, J lost 2 bases, and 14 bases lay in between. The germline gives CDR1 WNHNN, CDR2 SYGVQD (reference sequence). CDR3 nucleotide sequence: TGCGCCAGCAGTGATATCCAGAGGGGGACCTACGAGCAGTACTTC. This codes for CASSDIQRGTYEQYF.

This clonotype was observed at least ten times. V usage is TRBV4-3 and J usage is TRBJ1-1; D may be TRBD1 (5 bases). Per germline, CDR1 LGHNA and CDR2 YSLEER. The CDR3 covers 14 residues. Between the trimmed V and J ends, which lost 1 base and 7 bases, there was a span of 13 bases. The CDR3 sequence: CASSQGRGTNEAFF. The CDR3 DNA sequence: TGCGCCAGCAGCCAAGGGCGGGGGACGAATGAAGCTTTCTTT.

A word on this clonotype: One end of the junction does not line up with germline, which may come from a read error. V is TRBV28 and J is TRBJ2-5; perhaps TRBD2 as D (5 bases). The CDR3 loop spans 14 amino acids. Germline V gene sequence: CDR1 MDHEN, CDR2 SYDVKM. CDR3 nucleotides: TGTGCCAGCAGAGGTCGGGCTTTGGGAGAGATCCAGTACTTC. Translated: CASRGRALGEIQYF.

Turning to this clonotype: This likely comes from a read error, as the CDR3 has no conserved phenylalanine or tryptophan at its end. The DNA is left out, because the CDR3 cannot be placed on it with certainty; the CDR3 is given as TCRdb lists it. V and J are TRBV28 and TRBJ1-1. Germline-derived CDR1 and CDR2 are MDHEN and SYDVKM. A total of 16 residues make up the CDR3, ends included. This CDR3 is CASSQSEVGLKTEALL.

With regard to this clonotype: Compared with germline, one end of the junction differs, possibly owing to a read error. The chain uses TRBV12-3 or TRBV12-4 and TRBJ2-4; D remains unclear. The CDR3 covers 13 residues. The CDR3 DNA follows: TGTGCCTGCAGTTTAGAGGATTTGGACCTTCAGTACTTC. Amino acid sequence: CACSLEDLDLQYF.